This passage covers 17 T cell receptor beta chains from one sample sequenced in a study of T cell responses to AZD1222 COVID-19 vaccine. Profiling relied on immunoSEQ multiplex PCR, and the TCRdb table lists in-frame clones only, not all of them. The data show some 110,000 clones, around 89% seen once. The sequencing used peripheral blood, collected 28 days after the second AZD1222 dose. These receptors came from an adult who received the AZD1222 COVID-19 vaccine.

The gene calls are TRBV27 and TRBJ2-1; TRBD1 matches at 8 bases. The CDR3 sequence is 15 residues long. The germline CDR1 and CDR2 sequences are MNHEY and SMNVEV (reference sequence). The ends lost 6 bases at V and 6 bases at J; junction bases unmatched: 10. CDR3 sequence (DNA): TGTGCCAGCAGAAAGACAGGGGAATATAGCAATGAGCAGTTCTTC. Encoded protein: CASRKTGEYSNEQFF.

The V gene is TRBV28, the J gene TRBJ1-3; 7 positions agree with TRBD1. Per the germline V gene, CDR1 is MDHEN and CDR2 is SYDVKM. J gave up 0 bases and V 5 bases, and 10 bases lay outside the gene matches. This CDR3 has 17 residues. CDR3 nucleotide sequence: TGTGCCAGCAGTCCTACAGGGGTTGGAGGCTCTGGAAACACCATATATTTT. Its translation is CASSPTGVGGSGNTIYF. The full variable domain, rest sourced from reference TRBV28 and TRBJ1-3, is DVKVTQSSRYLVKRTGEKVFLECVQDMDHENMFWYRQDPGLGLRLIYFSYDVKMKEKGDIPEGYSVSREKKERFSLILESASTNQTSMYLCASSPTGVGGSGNTIYFGEGSWLTVV.

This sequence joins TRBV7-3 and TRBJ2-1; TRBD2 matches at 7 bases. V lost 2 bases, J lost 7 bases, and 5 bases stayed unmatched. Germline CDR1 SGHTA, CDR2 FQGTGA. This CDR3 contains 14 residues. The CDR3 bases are TGTGCCAGCAGCTTAGCGGGAGCAGAAAATGAGCAGTTCTTC. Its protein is CASSLAGAENEQFF.

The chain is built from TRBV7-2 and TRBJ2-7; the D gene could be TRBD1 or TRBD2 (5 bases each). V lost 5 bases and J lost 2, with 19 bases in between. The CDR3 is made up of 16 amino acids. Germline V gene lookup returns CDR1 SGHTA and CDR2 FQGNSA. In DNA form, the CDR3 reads TGTGCCAGCAGCATAGGGGAGCAACGAACAGCCTACGAGCAGTACTTC. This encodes CASSIGEQRTAYEQYF.

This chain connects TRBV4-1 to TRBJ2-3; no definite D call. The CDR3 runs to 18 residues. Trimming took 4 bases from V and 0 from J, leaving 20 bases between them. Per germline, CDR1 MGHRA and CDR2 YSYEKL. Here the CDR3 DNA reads TGCGCCAGCAGCCGATCTCTCTCGGGCGCTTGGAGCACAGATACGCAGTATTTT. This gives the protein CASSRSLSGAWSTDTQYF.

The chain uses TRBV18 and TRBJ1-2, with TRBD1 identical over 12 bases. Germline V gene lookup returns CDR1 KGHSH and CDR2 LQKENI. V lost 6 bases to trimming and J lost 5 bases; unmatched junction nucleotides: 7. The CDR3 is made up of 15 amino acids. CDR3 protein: CASSPTGQGAYGYTF. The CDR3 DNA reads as TGTGCCAGCTCCCCAACGGGACAGGGGGCTTATGGCTACACCTTC.

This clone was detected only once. The CDR3 bases are TGTGCCAGCAGGTCAAATGGACTAGTGAAAAATGAGCAGTTCTTC. Its protein is CASRSNGLVKNEQFF. The genes are TRBV28 and TRBJ2-1, with TRBD2 identical over 7 bases. Looked up from germline, CDR1 is MDHEN and CDR2 is SYDVKM. The CDR3 runs 15 residues. The V segment lost 6 bases and the J segment 7 bases; nucleotides outside the gene matches: 12.

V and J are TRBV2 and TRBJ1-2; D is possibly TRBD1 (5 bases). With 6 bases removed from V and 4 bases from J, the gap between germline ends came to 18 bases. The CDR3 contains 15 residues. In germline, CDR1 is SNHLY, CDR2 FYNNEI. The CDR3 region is CASRVGGQDGYGYTF. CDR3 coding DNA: TGTGCCAGCAGAGTTGGGGGTCAGGACGGCTATGGCTACACCTTC. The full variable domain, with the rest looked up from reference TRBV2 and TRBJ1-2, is EPEVTQTPSHQVTQMGQEVILRCVPISNHLYFYWYRQILGQKVEFLVSFYNNEISEKSEIFDDQFSVERPDGSNFTLKIRSTKLEDSAMYFCASRVGGQDGYGYTFGSGTRLTVV.

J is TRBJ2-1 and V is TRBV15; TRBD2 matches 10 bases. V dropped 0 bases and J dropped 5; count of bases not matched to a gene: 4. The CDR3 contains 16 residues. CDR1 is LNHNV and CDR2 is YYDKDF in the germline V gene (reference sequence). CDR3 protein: CATSRDRLAGNNEQFF. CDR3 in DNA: TGTGCCACCAGCAGAGATAGACTAGCGGGCAACAATGAGCAGTTCTTC.

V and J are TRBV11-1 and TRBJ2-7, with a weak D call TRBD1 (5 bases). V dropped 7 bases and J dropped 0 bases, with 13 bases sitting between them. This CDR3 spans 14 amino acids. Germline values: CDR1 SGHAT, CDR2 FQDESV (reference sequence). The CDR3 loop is CASMKSGHSYEQYF. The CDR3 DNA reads TGTGCCAGCATGAAGTCAGGGCACTCCTACGAGCAGTACTTC.

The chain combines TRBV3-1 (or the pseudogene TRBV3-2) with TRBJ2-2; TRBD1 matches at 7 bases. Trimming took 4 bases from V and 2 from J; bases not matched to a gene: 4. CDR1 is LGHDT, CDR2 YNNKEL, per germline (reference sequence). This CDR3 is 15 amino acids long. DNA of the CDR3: TGTGCCAGCAGCCGAGGGGACAGAAACACCGGGGAGCTGTTTTTT. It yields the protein CASSRGDRNTGELFF.

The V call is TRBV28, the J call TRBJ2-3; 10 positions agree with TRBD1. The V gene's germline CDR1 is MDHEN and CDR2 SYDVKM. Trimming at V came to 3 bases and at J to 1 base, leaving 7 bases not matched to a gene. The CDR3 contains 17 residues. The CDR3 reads CASSFDRGLAGTDTQYF. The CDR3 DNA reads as TGTGCCAGCAGTTTTGACAGGGGGCTGGCGGGCACAGATACGCAGTATTTT.

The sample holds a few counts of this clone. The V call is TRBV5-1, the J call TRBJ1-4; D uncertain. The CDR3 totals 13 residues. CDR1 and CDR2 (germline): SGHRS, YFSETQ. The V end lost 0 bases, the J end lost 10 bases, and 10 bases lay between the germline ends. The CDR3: CASSLAGDGKLFF. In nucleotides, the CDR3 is TGCGCCAGCAGCTTGGCTGGGGATGGAAAACTGTTTTTT.

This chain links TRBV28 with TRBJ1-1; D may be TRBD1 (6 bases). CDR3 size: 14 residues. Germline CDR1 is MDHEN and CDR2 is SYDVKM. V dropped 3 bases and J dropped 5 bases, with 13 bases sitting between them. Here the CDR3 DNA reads TGTGCCAGCAGTTTCATCCGGAGGGGGACTGAAGCTTTCTTT. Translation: CASSFIRRGTEAFF.

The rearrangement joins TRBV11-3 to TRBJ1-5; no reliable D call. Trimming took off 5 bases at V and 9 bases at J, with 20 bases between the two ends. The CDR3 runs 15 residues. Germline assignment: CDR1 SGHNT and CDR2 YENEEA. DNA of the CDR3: TGTGCCAGCAGCCCTAAAGGGAGGGCCCGAGGGCCCCAGCATTTT. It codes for CASSPKGRARGPQHF.

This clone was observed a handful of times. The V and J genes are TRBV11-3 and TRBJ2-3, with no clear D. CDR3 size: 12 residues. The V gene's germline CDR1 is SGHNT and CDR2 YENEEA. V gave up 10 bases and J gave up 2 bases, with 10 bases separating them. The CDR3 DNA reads TGTGCCACCGAGGAGTACACAGATACGCAGTATTTT. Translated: CATEEYTDTQYF.

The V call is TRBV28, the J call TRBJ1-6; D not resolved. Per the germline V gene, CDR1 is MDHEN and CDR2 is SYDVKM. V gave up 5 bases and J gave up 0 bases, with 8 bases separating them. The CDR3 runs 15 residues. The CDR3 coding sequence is TGTGCCAGCAGTGCTAGAAGCTCCTATAATTCACCCCTCCACTTT. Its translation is CASSARSSYNSPLHF. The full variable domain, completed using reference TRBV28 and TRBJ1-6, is DVKVTQSSRYLVKRTGEKVFLECVQDMDHENMFWYRQDPGLGLRLIYFSYDVKMKEKGDIPEGYSVSREKKERFSLILESASTNQTSMYLCASSARSSYNSPLHFGNGTRLTVT.